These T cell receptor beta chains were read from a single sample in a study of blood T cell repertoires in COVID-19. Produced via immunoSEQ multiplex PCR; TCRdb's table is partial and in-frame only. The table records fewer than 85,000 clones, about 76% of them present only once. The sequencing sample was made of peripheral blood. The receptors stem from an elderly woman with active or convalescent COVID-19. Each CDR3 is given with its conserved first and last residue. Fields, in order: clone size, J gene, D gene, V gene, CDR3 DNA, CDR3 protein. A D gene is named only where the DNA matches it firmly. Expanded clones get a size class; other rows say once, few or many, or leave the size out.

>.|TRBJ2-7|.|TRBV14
TGTGCCAGCAGCCAAGGTAGCCAGGGGAGTTCCCTTTCCTACGAGCAGTACTTC
CASSQGSQGSSLSYEQYF
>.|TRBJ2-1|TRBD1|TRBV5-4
TGTGCCAGCAGCCATGGCCTACAGGGGGCGCGGGGCAATGAGCAGTTCTTC
CASSHGLQGARGNEQFF
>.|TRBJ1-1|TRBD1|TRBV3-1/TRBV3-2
TGTGCCAGCAGGGGACAGGGGGGCGTAAGGAACACTGAAGCTTTCTTT
CASRGQGGVRNTEAFF
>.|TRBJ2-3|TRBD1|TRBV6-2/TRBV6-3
TGTGCCAGCAGTTACGGACAGGGCGGGGCAGATACGCAGTATTTT
CASSYGQGGADTQYF
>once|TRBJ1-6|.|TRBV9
TGTGCCAGCAGCGTCCGGAGTGGGAGTTCACCCCTCCACTTT
CASSVRSGSSPLHF
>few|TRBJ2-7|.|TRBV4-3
TGCGCAGGTTCCACAGGCAGGTCCTACGAGCAGTACTTC
CAGSTGRSYEQYF
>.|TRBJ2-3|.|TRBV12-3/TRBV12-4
TGTGCCAGCAGTTTGGGAGCAACAGATACGCAGTATTTT
CASSLGATDTQYF
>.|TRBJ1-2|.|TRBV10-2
TGCGCCAGCAGTGATGGGGGGTATGGCTACACCTTC
CASSDGGYGYTF
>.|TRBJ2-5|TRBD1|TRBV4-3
TGCGCCAGCAGCCAAGATGCGACAGGGGAGGAAGGAGAGACCCAGTACTTC
CASSQDATGEEGETQYF
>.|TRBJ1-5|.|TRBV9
TGTGCCAGCAGCGTAGGAGTCGGGGGTCAGCCCCAGCATTTT
CASSVGVGGQPQHF
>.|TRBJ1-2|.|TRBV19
TGTGCCAGTAGTATAGATAATGGCCCAGGAGGATATGGCTACACCTTC
CASSIDNGPGGYGYTF